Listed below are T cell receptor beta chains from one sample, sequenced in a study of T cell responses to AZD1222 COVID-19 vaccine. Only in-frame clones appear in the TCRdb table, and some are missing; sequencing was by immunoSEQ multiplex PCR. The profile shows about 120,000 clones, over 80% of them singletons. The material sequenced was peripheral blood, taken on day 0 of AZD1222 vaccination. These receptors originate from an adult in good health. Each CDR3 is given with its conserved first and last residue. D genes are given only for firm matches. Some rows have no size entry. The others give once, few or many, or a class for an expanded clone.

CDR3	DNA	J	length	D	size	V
CASSLNPGQGYGYTF	TGTGCCAGCAGCTTAAACCCGGGACAGGGCTATGGCTACACCTTC	TRBJ1-2	15	TRBD1	-	TRBV7-9
CASSPDGTSGDTQYF	TGTGCCAGCAGCCCCGACGGGACTAGCGGAGATACGCAGTATTTT	TRBJ2-3	15	TRBD2	-	TRBV5-4
CASSRDIQETQYF	TGTGCCAGCAGTCGGGACATACAAGAGACCCAGTACTTC	TRBJ2-5	13	-	-	TRBV2
CASSHPGANTGELFF	TGTGCCAGCTCCCACCCGGGAGCGAACACCGGGGAGCTGTTTTTT	TRBJ2-2	15	-	-	TRBV2
CASSKGSGGTLSSGANVLTF	TGCGCCAGCAGCAAAGGATCAGGAGGGACCCTGAGCTCTGGGGCCAACGTCCTGACTTTC	TRBJ2-6	20	-	-	TRBV4-3
CASSFGSPGEKLFF	TGTGCCAGTAGTTTCGGGAGCCCCGGCGAAAAACTGTTTTTT	TRBJ1-4	14	-	few	TRBV19
CASSGSGPPTTEAFF	TGTGCCAGCTCGGGATCGGGACCACCGACCACTGAAGCTTTCTTT	TRBJ1-1	15	-	once	TRBV18
CASSSDTGGKGYTF	TGCGCCAGCAGCTCAGATACAGGGGGCAAAGGCTACACCTTC	TRBJ1-2	14	TRBD1	-	TRBV5-1
CASSFRLAGEGPDTQYF	TGTGCCAGCAGCTTTAGACTAGCGGGAGAGGGCCCAGATACGCAGTATTTT	TRBJ2-3	17	TRBD2	-	TRBV9
CASSKGNEKLFF	TGTGCCAGCAGTAAGGGGAATGAAAAACTGTTTTTT	TRBJ1-4	12	-	-	TRBV27
CSASAGTGVYGYTF	TGCAGTGCTAGTGCCGGGACAGGGGTCTATGGCTACACCTTC	TRBJ1-2	14	TRBD1	-	TRBV20-1
CASSLWGGGANVLTF	TGTGCCAGCAGCTTATGGGGGGGAGGGGCCAACGTCCTGACTTTC	TRBJ2-6	15	TRBD2	-	TRBV7-6
CASSSGLRGAFF	TGTGCCAGCAGCTCCGGACTCCGGGGAGCTTTCTTT	TRBJ1-1	12	-	-	TRBV7-9
CASSPGATSGDTYNEQFF	TGTGCCAGCTCACCAGGGGCGACTAGCGGCGACACCTACAATGAGCAGTTCTTC	TRBJ2-1	18	TRBD2	-	TRBV18
CASSLSTTYEQYF	TGTGCCAGCAGTTTATCAACTACCTACGAGCAGTACTTC	TRBJ2-7	13	-	-	TRBV27
CAKMRGPAKNIQYF	TGTGCCAAAATGAGGGGCCCGGCCAAAAACATTCAGTACTTC	TRBJ2-4	14	-	-	TRBV6-6
CASSSGQRNQPQHF	TGTGCCAGCAGTTCGGGACAGCGCAATCAGCCCCAGCATTTT	TRBJ1-5	14	TRBD1	-	TRBV28
CASSLGGSQINEQYF	TGTGCCAGCAGCTTAGGTGGGTCCCAGATCAACGAGCAGTACTTC	TRBJ2-7	15	-	-	TRBV7-6
CASVRANYGYTF	TGTGCCAGCGTTAGAGCTAACTATGGCTACACCTTC	TRBJ1-2	12	-	-	TRBV19
CASSLEPLFPYGYTF	TGTGCCAGCAGCTTAGAACCCTTATTCCCTTATGGCTACACCTTC	TRBJ1-2	15	-	-	TRBV7-2
CASSIRDNSPLHF	TGTGCCAGTAGTATCCGAGATAATTCACCCCTCCACTTT	TRBJ1-6	13	-	-	TRBV19
CASSIITSLGGGYTF	TGTGCCAGTAGTATAATCACAAGTCTCGGTGGTGGCTACACCTTC	TRBJ1-2	15	-	-	TRBV19
CASSNTPHYEQYF	TGTGCCAGCAGTAACACCCCGCACTACGAGCAGTACTTC	TRBJ2-7	13	-	-	TRBV27
CASSQDLPGHEQFF	TGCGCCAGCAGCCAAGACCTCCCGGGCCATGAGCAGTTCTTC	TRBJ2-1	14	-	-	TRBV4-3
CASRQTDSSYQPQHF	TGTGCCAGCAGGCAAACGGACAGTTCGTATCAGCCCCAGCATTTT	TRBJ1-5	15	-	-	TRBV2
CASSLGSGVETQYF	TGTGCCAGCAGCCTAGGTAGCGGGGTGGAGACCCAGTACTTC	TRBJ2-5	14	TRBD2	-	TRBV9
CASSRREGGTDTQYF	TGTGCCAGCAGTCGCCGAGAAGGGGGAACAGATACGCAGTATTTT	TRBJ2-3	15	-	-	TRBV5-4
CASSQDRGLAAYEQYF	TGCGCCAGCAGCCAAGATCGGGGACTAGCTGCCTACGAGCAGTACTTC	TRBJ2-7	16	TRBD2	-	TRBV4-3
CSVADTGTGNTIYF	TGCAGCGTTGCCGATACAGGGACTGGAAACACCATATATTTT	TRBJ1-3	14	-	-	TRBV29-1
CALGRGRTGELFF	TGTGCCCTGGGGCGGGGGCGAACCGGGGAGCTGTTTTTT	TRBJ2-2	13	-	-	TRBV7-9
CASSQGSEQYF	TGTGCCAGCAGCCAGGGTTCCGAGCAGTACTTC	TRBJ2-7	11	-	few	TRBV3-1/TRBV3-2
CASSLGTGPNPQHF	TGTGCCAGCAGCTTAGGGACAGGGCCAAACCCCCAGCATTTT	TRBJ1-5	14	TRBD1	-	TRBV7-9
CAISGLRRGFDGYTF	TGTGCCATCAGTGGGTTAAGGAGGGGGTTCGATGGCTACACCTTC	TRBJ1-2	15	-	once	TRBV10-3
CASSSGTGGRETQYF	TGTGCCAGCAGCTCTGGGACAGGGGGTAGGGAGACCCAGTACTTC	TRBJ2-5	15	TRBD1	-	TRBV7-8
CASSLNMNTEAFF	TGTGCCAGCAGTTTAAACATGAACACTGAAGCTTTCTTT	TRBJ1-1	13	-	few	TRBV28
CASSLAGNNREQYF	TGCGCCAGCAGCTTGGCTGGTAATAATCGCGAGCAGTACTTC	TRBJ2-7	14	-	-	TRBV5-1
CASSQERGSYGYTF	TGTGCCAGCAGCCAAGAACGGGGCAGTTATGGCTACACCTTC	TRBJ1-2	14	-	-	TRBV3-1/TRBV3-2
CASRSTISAGTGELFF	TGTGCCAGCAGGTCAACAATTAGCGCTGGGACCGGGGAGCTGTTTTTT	TRBJ2-2	16	-	-	TRBV28
CATSGAQAVHEQFF	TGTGCCACCAGTGGGGCCCAAGCGGTTCATGAGCAGTTCTTC	TRBJ2-1	14	-	-	TRBV28
CAWSGKGLAGFEQFF	TGTGCCTGGAGCGGTAAGGGACTAGCGGGATTTGAGCAGTTCTTC	TRBJ2-1	15	TRBD2	-	TRBV30
CATSDTSGTGIGNTIYF	TGTGCCACCAGTGACACCTCCGGGACAGGGATCGGAAACACCATATATTTT	TRBJ1-3	17	TRBD1	-	TRBV24-1
CASSVEWDYSYNEQFF	TGTGCCAGCAGCGTAGAGTGGGACTACTCCTACAATGAGCAGTTCTTC	TRBJ2-1	16	TRBD2	-	TRBV9
CASSGGHHGTDTQYF	TGTGCCAGCAGTGGTGGGCACCACGGCACAGATACGCAGTATTTT	TRBJ2-3	15	-	-	TRBV2
CASSLATGEGYTF	TGTGCCAGCAGTCTGGCGACAGGGGAAGGCTACACCTTC	TRBJ1-2	13	TRBD1	-	TRBV6-5
CASSRGTSGGANTGELFF	TGTGCCAGCAGTCGCGGGACTAGCGGGGGAGCGAACACCGGGGAGCTGTTTTTT	TRBJ2-2	18	TRBD2	-	TRBV6-2/TRBV6-3
CASSFLAGGLTGELFF	TGTGCCAGCAGCTTTCTAGCGGGGGGGCTCACCGGGGAGCTGTTTTTT	TRBJ2-2	16	TRBD2	-	TRBV5-8
CAWSVRFSNIPYEQYF	TGTGCCTGGAGTGTACGGTTCAGCAACATTCCCTACGAGCAGTACTTC	TRBJ2-7	16	-	-	TRBV30
CASSVLQGNTEAFF	TGTGCCAGCAGCGTACTACAGGGGAACACTGAAGCTTTCTTT	TRBJ1-1	14	-	-	TRBV9
CASGASSPDTQYF	TGTGCCAGTGGCGCCTCAAGCCCAGATACGCAGTATTTT	TRBJ2-3	13	-	-	TRBV28
CASRDRGNVAGGYTF	TGTGCCAGCCGGGACAGGGGGAATGTTGCCGGTGGCTACACCTTC	TRBJ1-2	15	TRBD1	-	TRBV27
CASSRDNWYQETQYF	TGTGCCAGCAGCCGGGACAATTGGTACCAAGAGACCCAGTACTTC	TRBJ2-5	15	-	-	TRBV7-9
CASTSPTSGSSFNEQFF	TGCGCCAGCACCTCACCCACTAGCGGGAGCTCCTTCAATGAGCAGTTCTTC	TRBJ2-1	17	TRBD2	-	TRBV5-1
CASSLGPETQYF	TGTGCCAGCAGCTTAGGCCCCGAGACCCAGTACTTC	TRBJ2-5	12	-	few	TRBV7-2
CASSFSWGLDYGYTF	TGTGCCAGCAGTTTTAGTTGGGGTCTAGACTATGGCTACACCTTC	TRBJ1-2	15	-	-	TRBV27
CASTRTGPGETQYF	TGTGCCAGCACCCGGACAGGACCAGGGGAGACCCAGTACTTC	TRBJ2-5	14	TRBD1	-	TRBV27